These 16 T cell receptor beta chains share one sample of origin, sequenced in a study of T cell repertoires in cytomegalovirus infection. No antigen has been assigned to these receptors. TCRdb recomputed calls from the reads with MiXCR, one row per CDR3 protein. The sample consists of around 900,000 distinct CDR3 sequences, approximately 31% of them appearing once. The material sequenced was cultured CD8+ T cells from PBMCs, taken from culture after CMV antigen stimulation. Receptor source: a human donor in good health (CMV status not recorded). Some clones in this sample may be carry-over from other donors' samples.

The chain carries TRBV20-1 and TRBJ2-2, with 8 bases aligning to TRBD1. Germline CDR1 is DFQATT and CDR2 is SNEGSKA (reference sequence). The length of the CDR3 is 13 residues. V lost 1 base and J lost 5; bases outside the gene matches: 0. The DNA of the CDR3 is TGCAGTGCTAGAGGACAGGGGACCGGGGAGCTGTTTTTT. Translated: CSARGQGTGELFF.

The rearrangement uses TRBV18 and TRBJ1-5; D is ambiguous. The V gene's germline CDR1 is KGHSH and CDR2 LQKENI. V lost 2 bases and J 7 bases, leaving 9 bases between the germline ends. The length of the CDR3 is 13 residues. CDR3 sequence reads: CASSPEGLQPQHF. In nucleotides, the CDR3 is TGTGCCAGCTCACCAGAGGGTCTGCAGCCCCAGCATTTT.

This chain links TRBV2 with TRBJ2-7; D is perhaps TRBD2 (6 bases). Per germline, CDR1 SNHLY and CDR2 FYNNEI. V lost 10 bases and J lost 5, with 24 bases in between. The CDR3 totals 15 residues. CDR3 nucleotide sequence: TGTGCCATCCTAGGAGGGGCTTCGTCTAGCGACGAGCAGTACTTC. Amino acids: CAILGGASSSDEQYF.

The J gene is TRBJ1-1, the V gene TRBV25-1; D unclear. This CDR3 comprises 11 residues. Trimming cost V 8 bases and J 8 bases, with 12 bases left between them. Germline V gene data show CDR1 as MGHDK and CDR2 as SYGVNS. CDR3 sequence reads: CASHLGQEAFF. CDR3 nucleotides: TGTGCCAGCCACTTAGGCCAAGAAGCTTTCTTT.

This clonotype occurred a few times. A single base separates this from a much larger clone, so it may be a read error. The rearrangement uses TRBV7-6 and TRBJ1-3; D is undetermined. Trimming shortened V by 2 bases and J by 3 bases, and 2 bases separated the two germline ends. CDR3 size: 12 residues. Germline lookup yields CDR1 SGHVS and CDR2 FNYEAQ. Here the CDR3 reads CASSLRGNTIYF. The CDR3 coding sequence is TGTGCCAGCAGCTTACGTGGAAACACCATATATTTT.

V and J are TRBV29-1 and TRBJ2-1, with unresolved D. The V gene's germline CDR1 is SQVTM and CDR2 ANQGSEA. This CDR3 is built from 15 residues. Trimming removed 2 bases from V and 0 bases from J, with 11 bases in between. CDR3 protein: CSVEKGRISYNEQFF. CDR3 nucleotides: TGCAGCGTTGAAAAGGGTCGCATCTCCTACAATGAGCAGTTCTTC.

The chain has TRBV10-2 and TRBJ2-5; D is ambiguous. Trimming stripped 10 bases from V and 0 bases from J, with 15 bases between. The CDR3 length is 14 residues. From germline, CDR1 is WSHSY and CDR2 SAAADI. CDR3 sequence: CATRSGLYQETQYF. The CDR3 DNA reads TGCGCCACCCGATCGGGCTTGTACCAAGAGACCCAGTACTTC.

This clonotype was recorded only once. The rearrangement joins TRBV27 to TRBJ2-5, with unresolved D. Looked up from germline, CDR1 is MNHEY and CDR2 is SMNVEV (reference sequence). The CDR3 totals 14 residues. V lost 3 bases and J lost 2, with 10 bases in between. CDR3 in DNA: TGTGCCAGCAGTTTTCAAGGCAGACAAGAGACCCAGTACTTC. The encoded protein is CASSFQGRQETQYF.

This clonotype is a singleton in its sample. This rearrangement joins TRBV18 to TRBJ2-3; D is possibly TRBD2 (5 bases). Trimming left V 3 bases short and J 5 bases short, with 15 bases between. From germline, CDR1 is KGHSH and CDR2 LQKENI. This CDR3 has 15 amino acids. The CDR3 bases are TGTGCCAGCTCACCTTCGGGTTCTGCGGGAGATACGCAGTATTTT. It specifies CASSPSGSAGDTQYF.

This clonotype came up a few times. This chain joins TRBV6-1 and TRBJ1-1; the D is unclear. There are 13 residues in the CDR3. Trimming took off 3 bases at V and 4 bases at J, with 9 bases between the two ends. Germline assignment: CDR1 MNHNS and CDR2 SASEGT. CDR3 bases: TGTGCCAGCAGTGACATGAGAGCCACTGAAGCTTTCTTT. Its translation is CASSDMRATEAFF.

The rearrangement uses TRBV29-1 and TRBJ2-5; D is unclear. V shed 3 bases and J shed 1 base, with 0 bases lying between them. The germline V gene has CDR1 SQVTM and CDR2 ANQGSEA. The CDR3 length is 10 residues. The CDR3 nucleotides read TGCAGCGTTGACCAAGAGACCCAGTACTTC. Translating gives CSVDQETQYF. The entire variable domain, with the rest obtained from reference TRBV29-1 and TRBJ2-5, is as follows: SAVISQKPSRDICQRGTSLTIQCQVDSQVTMMFWYRQQPGQSLTLIATANQGSEATYESGFVIDKFPISRPNLTFSTLTVSNMSPEDSSIYLCSVDQETQYFGPGTRLLVL.

The chain employs TRBV27 and TRBJ2-3; D possibly matches TRBD1 or TRBD2 (5 bases each). V was trimmed by 2 bases and J by 6 bases, leaving 18 bases between them. The CDR3 is 16 residues long. Germline CDR1 MNHEY, CDR2 SMNVEV (reference sequence). CDR3 loop: CASSLGAGALMDTQYF. The DNA of the CDR3 is TGTGCCAGCAGTTTAGGGGCCGGGGCACTGATGGATACGCAGTATTTT.

The sample holds a few counts of this clonotype. The V call is TRBV4-1, the J call TRBJ1-1; maybe TRBD1 (5 bases). This CDR3 is built from 17 residues. Germline V gene lookup returns CDR1 MGHRA and CDR2 YSYEKL. The V end lost 0 bases, the J end lost 3 bases, and 17 bases lay between the germline ends. In nucleotides, the CDR3 is TGCGCCAGCAGCCAAGAGGGACGTGGTGCGGTGGACACTGAAGCTTTCTTT. Encoded protein: CASSQEGRGAVDTEAFF.

The rearrangement links TRBV10-3 to TRBJ2-3; maybe TRBD2 (5 bases). V was pared by 8 bases and J by 4 bases, with 7 bases between. Germline V CDR1 and CDR2: ENHRY, SYGVKD. The CDR3 has 11 residues. The CDR3 DNA reads as TGTGCCATCCGAGGGCCAGATACGCAGTATTTT. It encodes CAIRGPDTQYF.

The genes are TRBV28 and TRBJ1-1, with D uncertain. Per the germline V gene, CDR1 is MDHEN and CDR2 is SYDVKM. The V end was cut by 4 bases, the J end by 4 bases, with 13 bases between. CDR3 size: 14 residues. CDR3 sequence (DNA): TGTGCCAGCAGTTACCACAGACCTAGCACTGAAGCTTTCTTT. Its protein is CASSYHRPSTEAFF.

This clonotype was seen a few times. The chain is built from TRBV25-1 and TRBJ2-5, with 7 bases matching TRBD2. The germline gives CDR1 MGHDK, CDR2 SYGVNS. Trimming took 5 bases from V and 0 from J; bases not matched to a gene: 6. This CDR3 is built from 15 residues. CDR3: CASSSRGGHQETQYF. For the CDR3, the DNA is TGTGCCAGCAGTTCGCGCGGGGGACACCAAGAGACCCAGTACTTC.